The T cell receptor beta chain under discussion was sequenced for a study of shared clonotypes between healthy human individuals. Study-wide points: The study generally estimated greater richness for naive than memory subsets. Relative to clonotypes present in all four donors, those not shared had lower generation probabilities.

As to this clone: Its antigen is currently unknown.

Profiled with immunoSEQ multiplex PCR; TCRdb holds only in-frame clones, not every one. The repertoire includes about 1.1 million clones, approximately 80% of them detected once, and 0.89% sits in the top ten. The specimen sequenced was memory CD4+ T cells from PBMCs. The subset is: CD45RA-negative fraction. The sequence derives from a man between 18 and 29 years old in good health. Some clones in this sample may be carry-over from other donors' samples.

The CDR3 reads CASSIILPTGGYNEQFF. For the CDR3, the DNA is TGTGCCAGTAGTATCATTTTGCCCACGGGAGGCTACAATGAGCAGTTCTTC. The chain has TRBV19 and TRBJ2-1, with 7 bases identical to TRBD2. Germline V gives CDR1 LNHDA, CDR2 SQIVND (reference sequence). This CDR3 is 17 amino acids long. Losses at the gene ends were 3 bases for V and 3 bases for J; bases not matched to a gene: 11.